This TCR beta chain was recorded in a study of cytotoxic CD8 clonotypes in ibrutinib-treated CLL. At the level of the study: Once treatment had gone on for a median of around eleven months, range 6 to 36, response samples were drawn. Whole-study results and caveats: Baseline values of clonality outstripped age-matched healthy donors and followed circulating CD8+ T-cell counts.

The J segment lost 1 base and the V segment lost 4 bases, leaving 7 bases of the junction unmatched. This CDR3 has 16 residues. The V gene's germline CDR1 is SGHNT and CDR2 YYREEE (reference sequence). This clone came up a few times. Antigen: not known. The protocol was immunoSEQ multiplex PCR, while the TCRdb copy is restricted to in-frame clones and leaves out a portion. This sample has about 40,000 clones, with about 70% found just once. This rearrangement joins TRBV5-4 to TRBJ2-3; 9 bases line up with TRBD1. This TCR came from a human donor with chronic lymphocytic leukemia. The sequences come from PBMCs, collected at disease progression, from a patient treated with ibrutinib. CDR3 coding DNA: TGTGCCAGCAGCCTTACCACAGGGGGCGGCACAGATACGCAGTATTTT. It codes for CASSLTTGGGTDTQYF.